A single sample gave rise to the 4 T cell receptor beta chains below, sequenced in a study of beta chain features in type 1 diabetes. Their cognate antigens are unknown. General observations from the study: Shorter TCRB CDR3s, moderately but significantly so, marked every one of the four CD4+ subsets in Type 1 diabetes patients.

As every portion of the isolated RNA was reverse transcribed, the sequencing read expressed TCRB transcripts. Here immunoSEQ multiplex PCR was the method, and the copy in TCRdb shows in-frame clones only, minus some. The table includes hundreds of thousands of clones, roughly 13% detected once. The sequencing sample was made of naive CD4+ T cells from blood. These TCRs come from a man aged 18 to 30 with type 1 diabetes.

There are a few counts of this clone. This chain connects TRBV18 to TRBJ1-3, with 9 bases that match TRBD1. V shed 6 bases, J shed 1 base, and the junction held 4 bases outside the gene matches. This CDR3 comprises 15 residues. Germline assignment: CDR1 KGHSH and CDR2 LQKENI. CDR3 in amino acids: CASSPGTGSGNTIYF. CDR3 bases: TGTGCCAGCTCTCCCGGGACAGGGTCTGGAAACACCATATATTTT.

The CDR3 reads CASSPAGQGGLGEQYF. The CDR3 region has the DNA TGTGCCAGCAGCCCCGCGGGACAGGGGGGACTTGGGGAGCAGTACTTC. This chain uses TRBV28 with TRBJ2-7; 11 nucleotides line up with TRBD1. CDR1 MDHEN and CDR2 SYDVKM come from the germline V gene. Losses at the gene ends were 6 bases for V and 7 bases for J; bases not matched to a gene: 14. The CDR3 covers 16 residues.

The chain uses TRBV6-1 and TRBJ1-3; no reliable D call. Trimming removed 8 bases from V and 0 bases from J, with 11 bases in between. The germline CDR1 and CDR2 sequences are MNHNS and SASEGT. This CDR3 contains 14 residues. The CDR3 coding sequence is TGTGCCAGCCTAAGCCAGGACTCTGGAAACACCATATATTTT. It translates to CASLSQDSGNTIYF.

This clone appeared a few times. The same CDR3 is also encoded by other DNA sequences in this sample. The V and J genes are TRBV5-1 and TRBJ2-1; possibly TRBD2 for D (6 bases). Trimming removed 4 bases at V and 0 bases at J, with 11 bases between. Germline CDR1 and CDR2: SGHRS and YFSETQ. This CDR3 region has 15 residues. CDR3 in amino acids: CASSLDGSSYNEQFF. Here the CDR3 DNA reads TGCGCCAGCAGCCTGGACGGGAGCTCCTACAATGAGCAGTTCTTC. The complete variable domain, with remaining parts taken from reference TRBV5-1 and TRBJ2-1, reads KAGVTQTPRYLIKTRGQQVTLSCSPISGHRSVSWYQQTPGQGLQFLFEYFSETQRNKGNFPGRFSGRQFSNSRSEMNVSTLELGDSALYLCASSLDGSSYNEQFFGPGTRLTVL.